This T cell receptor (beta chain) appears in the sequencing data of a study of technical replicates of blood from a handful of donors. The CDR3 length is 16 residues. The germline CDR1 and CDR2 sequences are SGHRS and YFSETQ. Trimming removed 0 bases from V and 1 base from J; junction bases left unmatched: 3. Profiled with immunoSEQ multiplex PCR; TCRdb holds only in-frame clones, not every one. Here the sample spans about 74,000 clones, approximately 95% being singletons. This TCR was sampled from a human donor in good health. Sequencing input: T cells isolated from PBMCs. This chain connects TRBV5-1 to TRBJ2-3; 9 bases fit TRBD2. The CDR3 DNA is TGCGCCAGCAGCTTGGTCCTAGCGGGACGCACAGATACGCAGTATTTT. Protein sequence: CASSLVLAGRTDTQYF.